These 7 T cell receptor beta chains were all obtained from the same sample, sequenced in a study of naive CD8 T cells in extremely preterm neonates. Findings of the study overall: Relative to older groups, preterm infants had shorter, less trimmed CDR3s with fewer N additions.

Clones were read by immunoSEQ multiplex PCR, and TCRdb kept only the in-frame ones, dropping some. Seen here are 20,000 to 30,000 clones, about 91% observed once, and the top ten hold approximately 0.95%. Extremely preterm deliveries at about 23-27 weeks of gestation provided the preterm samples. These receptors' targets are unknown. Material for sequencing was naive CD8+ T cells from cord blood. The receptors here all came from a boy who was born preterm.

J is TRBJ1-6 and V is TRBV9, with D possibly being TRBD1 (5 bases). V lost 0 bases and J 9 bases, leaving 10 bases between the germline ends. Germline V gene data show CDR1 as SGDLS and CDR2 as YYNGEE. The CDR3 totals 14 residues. The CDR3 reads CASSVAGSGSPLHF. The CDR3 DNA is TGTGCCAGCAGCGTAGCAGGGTCGGGTTCACCCCTCCACTTT.

The genes are TRBV15 and TRBJ1-2; D call uncertain. The CDR3 covers 11 residues. The V end lost 0 bases, the J end lost 7 bases, and 3 bases lay between the germline ends. Germline assignment: CDR1 LNHNV and CDR2 YYDKDF (reference sequence). The CDR3 bases are TGTGCCACCAGCAGAGATCTTGGCTACACCTTC. It yields the protein CATSRDLGYTF.

Comments on this clone: Other DNA sequences in this specimen translate into the identical CDR3. The V gene is TRBV10-3, the J gene TRBJ1-1, with TRBD1 identical over 8 bases. Unmatched junction bases numbered 3, after V lost 0 bases and J lost 0 bases. Germline loops: CDR1 ENHRY, CDR2 SYGVKD. This CDR3 has 16 residues. The CDR3 protein is CAISESSRGLNTEAFF. In DNA form, the CDR3 reads TGTGCCATCAGTGAGTCGAGCAGGGGGCTGAACACTGAAGCTTTCTTT.

V gene TRBV6-6 combines with J gene TRBJ2-1, with TRBD2 matching over 9 bases. Germline CDR1 MNHNY, CDR2 SVGAGI (reference sequence). Trimming cost V 2 bases and J 1 base; bases outside gene matches: 3. This CDR3 spans 16 amino acids. The CDR3 sequence is CASSYPSGGSYNEQFF. CDR3 bases: TGTGCCAGCAGTTACCCGAGCGGGGGGTCCTACAATGAGCAGTTCTTC.

The chain couples TRBV7-9 to TRBJ1-2, with D perhaps matching TRBD1 (6 bases). V lost 0 bases and J 4 bases, leaving 12 bases between the germline ends. The CDR3 length is 15 residues. The germline CDR1 and CDR2 sequences are SEHNR and FQNEAQ (reference sequence). The DNA of the CDR3 is TGTGCCAGCAGCTTAGCGGGGGACATTACCTATGGCTACACCTTC. Translation gives CASSLAGDITYGYTF.

CDR3 loop: CASSVEGSGANVLTF. The CDR3 nucleotides read TGTGCCAGCAGCGTAGAGGGCTCTGGGGCCAACGTCCTGACTTTC. V is TRBV9 and J is TRBJ2-6; D unclear. There are 15 residues in the CDR3. Germline CDR1 SGDLS, CDR2 YYNGEE. The V end lost 0 bases, the J end lost 0 bases, and 4 bases lay between the germline ends.

The chain joins TRBV19 to TRBJ1-1, with 11 nucleotides matching TRBD1. V trimming: 5 bases; J trimming: 5 bases; junction bases outside the gene matches: 7. Germline V CDR1 and CDR2: LNHDA, SQIVND (reference sequence). The CDR3 has 15 amino acids. The CDR3 bases are TGTGCCAGTAGTCGGACAGGGGGCGCGAGGACTGAAGCTTTCTTT. Translation gives CASSRTGGARTEAFF. The variable domain in full, with the rest retrieved from reference TRBV19 and TRBJ1-1, is DGGITQSPKYLFRKEGQNVTLSCEQNLNHDAMYWYRQDPGQGLRLIYYSQIVNDFQKGDIAEGYSVSREKKESFPLTVTSAQKNPTAFYLCASSRTGGARTEAFFGQGTRLTVV.